Reported below is one T cell receptor (beta chain). Its specificity is unknown. These data originate in a study of CD8+ T cells in alopecia areata. Study information: Treatment comprised oral tofacitinib, 5 to 10 mg twice daily, in treated patients. Overall study results and limits: Treatment with tofacitinib significantly lowered scalp clonality and reduced expanded CD8+ clones among the top 100.

Treatment reported: oral pan-JAK inhibitor, 5-10 mg twice daily. Trimming stripped 0 bases from V and 2 bases from J, with 8 bases between. Germline lookup yields CDR1 SGHRS and CDR2 YFSETQ. This CDR3 spans 14 amino acids. Investigators isolated RNA and reverse transcribed it into cDNA to act as the sequencing template. Assay: immunoSEQ multiplex PCR; the TCRdb copy retains only in-frame clones and omits some. Among 60,000 to 90,000 clones, 60% to 70% were seen once, and the ten largest hold 23%. This TCR was recovered from a human donor with alopecia areata. Sequenced material: CD8+ T cells sorted from blood, taken at week 24, from a patient treated with tofacitinib. The J gene is TRBJ1-2, the V gene TRBV5-1; tentatively, D is TRBD1 (5 bases). CDR3: CASSLGQGNYGYTF. The CDR3 nucleotides are TGCGCCAGCAGCTTGGGGCAGGGCAACTATGGCTACACCTTC.